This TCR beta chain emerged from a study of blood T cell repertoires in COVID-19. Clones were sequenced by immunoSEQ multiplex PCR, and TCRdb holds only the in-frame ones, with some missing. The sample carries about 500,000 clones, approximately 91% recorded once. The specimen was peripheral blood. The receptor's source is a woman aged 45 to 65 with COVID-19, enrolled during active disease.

The CDR3 DNA is TGTGCCTGGAGTGTATTTGGGGCTTTAGGGGCTGGAAACACCATATATTTT. As protein: CAWSVFGALGAGNTIYF. The rearrangement joins TRBV30 to TRBJ1-3; TRBD1 is a possible D gene (5 bases). Germline CDR1 and CDR2: GTSNPN and SVGIG (reference sequence). The V and J ends lost 0 bases and 2 bases respectively, with 17 bases between them. The CDR3 length is 17 residues.